The clone carrying this T cell receptor beta chain appeared once. This entry belongs to a study of technical replicates of blood from several donors. This CDR3 region has 14 residues. Deletions cut 4 bases from V and 9 bases from J, with 17 bases between. Germline V gene sequence: CDR1 SGDLS, CDR2 YYNGEE. Assay used: immunoSEQ multiplex PCR; TCRdb lists only in-frame clones, some missing. The sample carries tens of thousands of clones, over 90% recorded once. V gene TRBV9 combines with J gene TRBJ2-1; a possible D gene is TRBD1 (5 bases). Sequencing used T cells isolated from PBMCs. This sequence was found in a human donor in good health. CDR3 in amino acids: CASSQRQQGPEQFF. The CDR3 coding sequence is TGTGCCAGCAGCCAAAGACAGCAGGGCCCTGAGCAGTTCTTC.